This paragraph reports one TCR beta chain. Libraries were prepared by immunoSEQ multiplex PCR; TCRdb keeps only in-frame clonotypes and omits some of them. The table lists about 160,000 clones, roughly 92% of them singletons, with over 1% in the top ten. The entry originates in a study of T cell responses to AZD1222 COVID-19 vaccine. V lost 4 bases to trimming and J lost 9 bases, with 19 bases between them. This CDR3 is 16 amino acids long. CDR1 LNHDA and CDR2 SQIVND come from the germline V gene (reference sequence). The chain has TRBV19 and TRBJ1-6, with D possibly TRBD1 on 6 matching bases. Here the sequenced sample was peripheral blood, taken on day 0 of AZD1222 vaccination. The clonotype was recovered from an adult in good health. The CDR3 sequence is CASSKPGHGVASPLHF. DNA for the CDR3: TGTGCCAGTAGTAAACCGGGACACGGAGTAGCTTCACCCCTCCACTTT.